The source of this T cell receptor (beta chain) is a study of control samples from healthy donors and cancer patients. Some clones are missing from TCRdb's copy, which holds only in-frame ones; the method was immunoSEQ multiplex PCR. The sample has 210,000 or so clones; about nine tenths are singletons. The CDR3 length is 13 residues. Germline CDR1 reads MRHNA; CDR2 reads SNTAGT. V lost 6 bases and J lost 3, with 11 bases in between. This sequence joins TRBV6-4 and TRBJ1-1; D is perhaps TRBD1 (5 bases). The sequenced material came from blood. This receptor was obtained from a man between 25 and 39 years old in good health. In DNA, the CDR3 is TGTGCCAGCAGGGAGGGGACCTACACTGAAGCTTTCTTT. Protein: CASREGTYTEAFF.